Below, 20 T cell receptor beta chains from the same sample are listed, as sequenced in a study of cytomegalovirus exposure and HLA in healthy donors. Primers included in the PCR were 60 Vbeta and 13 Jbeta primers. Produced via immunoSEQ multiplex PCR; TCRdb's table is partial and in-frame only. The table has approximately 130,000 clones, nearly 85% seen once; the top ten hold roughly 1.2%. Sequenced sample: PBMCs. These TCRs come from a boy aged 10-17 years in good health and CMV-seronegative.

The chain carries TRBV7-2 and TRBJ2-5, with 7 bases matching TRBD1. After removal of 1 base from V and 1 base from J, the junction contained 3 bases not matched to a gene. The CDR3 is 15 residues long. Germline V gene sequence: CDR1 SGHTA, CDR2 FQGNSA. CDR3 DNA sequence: TGTGCCAGCAGCTTAGACAGGGGCCTCCAAGAGACCCAGTACTTC. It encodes CASSLDRGLQETQYF.

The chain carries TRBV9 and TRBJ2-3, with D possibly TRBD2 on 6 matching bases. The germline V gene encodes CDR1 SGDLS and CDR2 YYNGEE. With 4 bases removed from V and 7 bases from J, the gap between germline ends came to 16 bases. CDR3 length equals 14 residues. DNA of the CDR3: TGTGCCAGCAGCCCCCCCGCGGGGTCCAATACGCAGTATTTT. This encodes CASSPPAGSNTQYF.

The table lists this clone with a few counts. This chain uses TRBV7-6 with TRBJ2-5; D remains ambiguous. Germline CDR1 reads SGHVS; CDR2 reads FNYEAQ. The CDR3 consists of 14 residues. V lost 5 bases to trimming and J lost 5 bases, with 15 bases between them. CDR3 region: CASSTSNQRETQYF. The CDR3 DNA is TGTGCCAGCAGCACCAGTAATCAGAGGGAGACCCAGTACTTC.

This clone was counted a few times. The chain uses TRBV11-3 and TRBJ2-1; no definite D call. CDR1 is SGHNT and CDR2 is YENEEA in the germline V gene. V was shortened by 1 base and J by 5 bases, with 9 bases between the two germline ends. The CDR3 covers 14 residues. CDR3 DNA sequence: TGTGCCAGCAGCTTAGGTGCAGTTGACAATGAGCAGTTCTTC. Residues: CASSLGAVDNEQFF.

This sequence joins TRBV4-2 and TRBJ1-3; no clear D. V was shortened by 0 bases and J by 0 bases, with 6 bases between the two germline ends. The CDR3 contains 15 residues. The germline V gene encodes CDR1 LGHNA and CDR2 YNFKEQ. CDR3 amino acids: CASSQDPVSGNTIYF. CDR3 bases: TGTGCCAGCAGCCAAGATCCCGTCTCTGGAAACACCATATATTTT.

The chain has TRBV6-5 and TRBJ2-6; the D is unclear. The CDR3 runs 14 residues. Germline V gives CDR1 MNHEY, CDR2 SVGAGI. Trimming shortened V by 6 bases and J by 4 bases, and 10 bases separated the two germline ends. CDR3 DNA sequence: TGTGCCAGCAGCTATCTTTCGGGGGCCAACGTCCTGACTTTC. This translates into CASSYLSGANVLTF.

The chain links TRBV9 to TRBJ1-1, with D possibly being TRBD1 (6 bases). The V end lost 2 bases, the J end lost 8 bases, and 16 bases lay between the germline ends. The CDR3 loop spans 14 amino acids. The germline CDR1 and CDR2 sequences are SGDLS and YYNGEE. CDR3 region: CASSVTQGTGEAFF. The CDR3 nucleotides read TGTGCCAGCAGCGTGACACAGGGCACCGGGGAAGCTTTCTTT.

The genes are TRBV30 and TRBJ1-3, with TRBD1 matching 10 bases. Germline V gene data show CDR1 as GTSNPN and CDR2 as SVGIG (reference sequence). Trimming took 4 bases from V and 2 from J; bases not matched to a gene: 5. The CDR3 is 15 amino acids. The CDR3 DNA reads TGTGCCTGGACCCGAGGACAGGGGGCTGGAAACACCATATATTTT. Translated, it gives CAWTRGQGAGNTIYF.

The CDR3 nucleotides are TGTGCCAGTGGACTAGCGGGAGGTCGATCGGACGAGCAGTACTTC. Its translation: CASGLAGGRSDEQYF. The V gene is TRBV19, the J gene TRBJ2-7; 14 bases match TRBD2. This CDR3 is 15 amino acids long. The germline CDR1 and CDR2 sequences are LNHDA and SQIVND (reference sequence). Trimming at V came to 8 bases and at J to 5 bases, leaving 8 bases not matched to a gene.

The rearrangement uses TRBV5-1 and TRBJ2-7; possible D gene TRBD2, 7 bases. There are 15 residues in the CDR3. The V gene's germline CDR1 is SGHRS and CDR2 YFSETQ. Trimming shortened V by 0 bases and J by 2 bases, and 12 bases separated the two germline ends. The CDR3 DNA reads TGCGCCAGCAGCTTGGTACAGGGACTAACCTACGAGCAGTACTTC. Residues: CASSLVQGLTYEQYF. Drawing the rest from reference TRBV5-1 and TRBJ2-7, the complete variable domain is KAGVTQTPRYLIKTRGQQVTLSCSPISGHRSVSWYQQTPGQGLQFLFEYFSETQRNKGNFPGRFSGRQFSNSRSEMNVSTLELGDSALYLCASSLVQGLTYEQYFGPGTRLTVT.

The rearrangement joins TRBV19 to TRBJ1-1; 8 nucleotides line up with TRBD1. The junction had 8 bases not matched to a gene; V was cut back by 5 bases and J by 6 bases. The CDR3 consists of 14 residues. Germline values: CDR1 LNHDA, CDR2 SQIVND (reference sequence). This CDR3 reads CASSFRTGKPEAFF. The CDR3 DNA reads TGTGCCAGTAGTTTCCGGACAGGGAAGCCTGAAGCTTTCTTT.

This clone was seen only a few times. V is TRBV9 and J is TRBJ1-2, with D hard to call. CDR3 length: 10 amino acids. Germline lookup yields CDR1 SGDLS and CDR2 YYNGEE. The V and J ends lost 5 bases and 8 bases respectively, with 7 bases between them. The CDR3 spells CASRAGGYTF. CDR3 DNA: TGTGCCAGCAGGGCGGGGGGCTACACCTTC.

The CDR3 here is CSGILWLLGGETQYF. The CDR3 coding sequence is TGCAGCGGCATCCTGTGGCTCCTAGGGGGAGAGACCCAGTACTTC. The V call is TRBV29-1, the J call TRBJ2-5; perhaps TRBD1 as D (6 bases). The CDR3 extends over 15 amino acids. The V end lost 7 bases, the J end lost 4 bases, and 22 bases lay between the germline ends. Germline V CDR1 and CDR2: SQVTM, ANQGSEA.

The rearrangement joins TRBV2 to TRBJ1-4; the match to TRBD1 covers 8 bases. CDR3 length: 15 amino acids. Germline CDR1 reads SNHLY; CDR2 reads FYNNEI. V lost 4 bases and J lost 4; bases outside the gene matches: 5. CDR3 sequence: CASSAGTGLNEKLFF. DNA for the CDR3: TGTGCCAGCAGTGCAGGGACAGGACTTAATGAAAAACTGTTTTTT.

CDR3 residues: CASSQDRTGRGNTIYF. CDR3 DNA: TGCGCCAGCAGCCAAGATCGGACAGGGAGAGGAAACACCATATATTTT. V gene TRBV4-3 combines with J gene TRBJ1-3, with 8 bases lining up with TRBD1. V trimming: 0 bases; J trimming: 4 bases; junction bases outside the gene matches: 5. Germline V gives CDR1 LGHNA, CDR2 YSLEER. The CDR3 has 16 residues.

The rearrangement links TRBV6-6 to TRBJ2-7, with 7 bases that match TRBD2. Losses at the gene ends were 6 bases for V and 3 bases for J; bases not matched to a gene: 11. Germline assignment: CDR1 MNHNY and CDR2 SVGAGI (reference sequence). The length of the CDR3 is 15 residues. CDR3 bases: TGTGCCAGCAGGCCCCAATTGAGCGGGAACTACGAGCAGTACTTC. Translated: CASRPQLSGNYEQYF.

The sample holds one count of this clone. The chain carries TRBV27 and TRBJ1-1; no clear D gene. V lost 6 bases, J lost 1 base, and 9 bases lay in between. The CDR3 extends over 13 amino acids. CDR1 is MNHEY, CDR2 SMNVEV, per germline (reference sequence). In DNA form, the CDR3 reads TGTGCCAGCAGACCTCTGGCGAACACTGAAGCTTTCTTT. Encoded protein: CASRPLANTEAFF.

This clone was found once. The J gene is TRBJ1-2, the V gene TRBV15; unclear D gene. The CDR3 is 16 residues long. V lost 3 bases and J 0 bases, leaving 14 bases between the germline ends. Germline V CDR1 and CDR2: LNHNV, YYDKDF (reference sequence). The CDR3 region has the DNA TGTGCCACCAGCAGGGATCCGGGAGCTACTAACTATGGCTACACCTTC. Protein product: CATSRDPGATNYGYTF.

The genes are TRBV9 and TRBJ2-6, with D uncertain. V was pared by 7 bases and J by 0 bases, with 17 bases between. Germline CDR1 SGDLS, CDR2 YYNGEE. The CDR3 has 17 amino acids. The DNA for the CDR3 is TGTGCCAGCGGTAGTGGGCAGGCGCCCTCTGGGGCCAACGTCCTGACTTTC. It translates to CASGSGQAPSGANVLTF.

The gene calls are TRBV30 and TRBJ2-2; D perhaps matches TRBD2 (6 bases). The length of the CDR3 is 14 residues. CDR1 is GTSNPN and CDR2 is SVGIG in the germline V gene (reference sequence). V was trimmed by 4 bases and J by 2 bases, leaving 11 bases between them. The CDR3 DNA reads TGTGCCTGGACCTCGGCGGGAAACACCGGGGAGCTGTTTTTT. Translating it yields CAWTSAGNTGELFF.